Listed here are 28 T cell receptor beta chains from one sample, sequenced in a study of T cells in Graves' hyperthyroidism and ophthalmopathy. Amplification of TCR beta CDR3 regions was performed using RNA transcripts as template. Primed by the HTBI set, a first-round RT-PCR was run on the TCR CDR3. TCRdb re-analysed the multiplex PCR reads in MiXCR, keeping a single row per CDR3 protein. The sample lists around 360,000 distinct CDR3 sequences, nearly 15% occurring once. Sequenced material: blood. Every receptor here comes from a woman aged 60-75 years with Graves' ophthalmopathy.

This chain links TRBV12-3 or TRBV12-4 with TRBJ2-1, with 9 positions matching TRBD1. J was trimmed by 5 bases and V by 5 bases; bases with no gene match: 4. This CDR3 region has 14 residues. The chain's CDR3 is CASSPGTGHNEQFF. In DNA form, the CDR3 reads TGTGCCAGCAGTCCTGGGACAGGGCACAATGAGCAGTTCTTC.

This clonotype was found once. The V and J genes are TRBV28 and TRBJ2-6, with D perhaps TRBD1 or TRBD2 (6 bases each). V was shortened by 8 bases and J by 2 bases, with 13 bases between the two germline ends. Germline V gives CDR1 MDHEN, CDR2 SYDVKM. This CDR3 is 15 amino acids long. The CDR3 protein is CASWGAVPGANVLTF. The CDR3 nucleotides are TGTGCCAGCTGGGGGGCGGTACCTGGGGCCAACGTCCTGACTTTC.

This clonotype has a count of ten or more. The genes are TRBV5-1 and TRBJ2-7, with TRBD2 identical over 10 bases. V dropped 3 bases and J dropped 5; count of bases not matched to a gene: 8. Germline V gives CDR1 SGHRS, CDR2 YFSETQ. The CDR3 length is 15 residues. CDR3: CASSSDSGRSHEQYF. CDR3 nucleotide sequence: TGCGCCAGCAGCTCGGATAGCGGGAGGAGTCACGAGCAGTACTTC.

This clonotype appeared many times. J is TRBJ2-7 and V is TRBV5-1; TRBD2 matches at 7 bases. The V segment lost 6 bases and the J segment 7 bases; nucleotides outside the gene matches: 7. CDR1 is SGHRS, CDR2 YFSETQ, per germline. The CDR3 is 12 residues long. The CDR3: CASTLGGGEQYF. The CDR3 DNA follows: TGCGCCAGCACCCTGGGGGGGGGAGAGCAGTACTTC.

This clonotype was found many times. The chain recombines TRBV3-1 with TRBJ2-5; TRBD1 matches at 10 bases. V dropped 2 bases and J dropped 4; count of bases not matched to a gene: 4. Germline V gene lookup returns CDR1 LGHDT and CDR2 YNNKEL (reference sequence). The CDR3 length is 15 residues. The CDR3 DNA reads as TGTGCCAGCAGCCAAACCGGGACAGGGGTAGAGACCCAGTACTTC. It codes for CASSQTGTGVETQYF.

A few counts support this clonotype. This chain links TRBV19 with TRBJ2-7; possible D gene TRBD1, 5 bases. V was pared by 3 bases and J by 5 bases, with 14 bases between. The length of the CDR3 is 14 residues. The germline V gene has CDR1 LNHDA and CDR2 SQIVND (reference sequence). CDR3 in DNA: TGTGCCAGTAGTATCGCAGGGCGATTTCACGAGCAGTACTTC. This codes for CASSIAGRFHEQYF. Together with reference TRBV19 and TRBJ2-7, the CDR3 gives the full variable domain: DGGITQSPKYLFRKEGQNVTLSCEQNLNHDAMYWYRQDPGQGLRLIYYSQIVNDFQKGDIAEGYSVSREKKESFPLTVTSAQKNPTAFYLCASSIAGRFHEQYFGPGTRLTVT.

This clonotype was seen repeatedly, ten times or more. This chain joins TRBV28 and TRBJ2-4; 7 bases are shared with TRBD2. The CDR3 runs 16 residues. Trimming took 8 bases from V and 1 from J; bases not matched to a gene: 11. The germline V gene has CDR1 MDHEN and CDR2 SYDVKM. This CDR3 reads CASVWRERKAKNIQYF. CDR3 nucleotides: TGTGCCAGCGTCTGGCGGGAGCGAAAGGCCAAAAACATTCAGTACTTC.

This clonotype turned up a few times. This chain uses TRBV11-2 with TRBJ1-3; a possible D gene is TRBD1 (6 bases). CDR3 length: 15 residues. The V end lost 4 bases, the J end lost 4 bases, and 14 bases lay between the germline ends. Germline assignment: CDR1 SGHAT and CDR2 FQNNGV. The CDR3 is CASSWYRVPGNTIYF. The CDR3 nucleotides read TGTGCCAGCAGCTGGTACAGGGTTCCAGGAAACACCATATATTTT.

In this sample, this clonotype turned up many times. The rearrangement links TRBV2 to TRBJ2-5; TRBD2 matches 10 bases. V lost 1 base and J lost 5; bases outside the gene matches: 4. Germline V CDR1 and CDR2: SNHLY, FYNNEI. This CDR3 has 15 amino acids. The CDR3: CASSEGLAGEETQYF. In nucleotides, the CDR3 is TGTGCCAGCAGTGAAGGGCTAGCGGGAGAGGAGACCCAGTACTTC.

The count of this clonotype is one. A read error may be the cause here, since a much bigger clone is one base away. The V gene is TRBV12-3 or TRBV12-4, the J gene TRBJ2-7; 8 bases are shared with TRBD1. CDR3 length: 11 amino acids. Trimming removed 3 bases from V and 9 bases from J; junction bases left unmatched: 1. The CDR3 sequence: CASSFGQGQYF. The CDR3 DNA is TGTGCCAGCAGTTTCGGACAGGGGCAGTACTTC.

The chain links TRBV9 to TRBJ2-3; D is uncertain. The V and J ends lost 0 bases and 2 bases respectively, with 4 bases between them. The CDR3 extends over 13 amino acids. The V gene's germline CDR1 is SGDLS and CDR2 YYNGEE. The CDR3 nucleotides read TGTGCCAGCAGCGTAGCGGTCACAGATACGCAGTATTTT. Its protein is CASSVAVTDTQYF.

This clonotype turned up a few times. V usage is TRBV30 and J usage is TRBJ2-1; 8 positions match TRBD2. Trimming cost V 5 bases and J 2 bases; bases outside gene matches: 2. CDR1 is GTSNPN and CDR2 is SVGIG in the germline V gene (reference sequence). There are 13 residues in the CDR3. The CDR3 sequence is CAWGTRTYNEQFF. DNA of the CDR3: TGTGCCTGGGGGACTAGAACCTACAATGAGCAGTTCTTC.

V gene TRBV5-1 combines with J gene TRBJ2-1, with D perhaps TRBD1 or TRBD2 (5 bases each). CDR3 length: 16 amino acids. Germline V CDR1 and CDR2: SGHRS, YFSETQ. Trimming took off 0 bases at V and 0 bases at J, with 10 bases between the two ends. Here the CDR3 DNA reads TGCGCCAGCAGCTTGGCCGGGGCCCACTCCTACAATGAGCAGTTCTTC. Translation: CASSLAGAHSYNEQFF.

The rearrangement uses TRBV5-1 and TRBJ2-3; the D gene is possibly TRBD2 (6 bases). The CDR3 extends over 16 amino acids. Germline CDR1 reads SGHRS; CDR2 reads YFSETQ. The V gene lost 4 bases and the J gene lost 2 bases, with 17 bases spanning the gap. The CDR3 DNA is TGCGCCAGCAGCCCGGGGGTCCACAAAGACACAGATACGCAGTATTTT. This gives the protein CASSPGVHKDTDTQYF. The variable domain in full, with the rest retrieved from reference TRBV5-1 and TRBJ2-3, is KAGVTQTPRYLIKTRGQQVTLSCSPISGHRSVSWYQQTPGQGLQFLFEYFSETQRNKGNFPGRFSGRQFSNSRSEMNVSTLELGDSALYLCASSPGVHKDTDTQYFGPGTRLTVL.

This clonotype was picked up many times. The chain couples TRBV29-1 to TRBJ1-1, with 12 bases matching TRBD1. This CDR3 region has 14 residues. The germline CDR1 and CDR2 sequences are SQVTM and ANQGSEA. Germline trimming cut 6 bases from V and 2 bases from J; bases unmatched to any gene: 4. In nucleotides, the CDR3 is TGCAGCGTCGGGACAGGGGGCGATAACACTGAAGCTTTCTTT. As protein: CSVGTGGDNTEAFF.

The V and J genes are TRBV12-3 or TRBV12-4 and TRBJ1-6; TRBD1 might be the D (5 bases). Trimming left V 5 bases short and J 13 bases short, with 12 bases between. The CDR3 covers 12 residues. The CDR3 here is CASSPWDGPLHF. The CDR3 nucleotides read TGTGCCAGCAGTCCTTGGGACGGGCCCCTCCACTTT.

This clonotype was counted at least ten times. This rearrangement joins TRBV11-2 to TRBJ2-1; tentative D call: TRBD1 (5 bases). The CDR3 contains 17 residues. V lost 1 base and J 7 bases, leaving 20 bases between the germline ends. Germline V gene data show CDR1 as SGHAT and CDR2 as FQNNGV. CDR3: CASSLVRVGALPNEQFF. CDR3 nucleotide sequence: TGTGCCAGCAGCTTAGTCCGTGTAGGGGCGCTCCCGAATGAGCAGTTCTTC.

This rearrangement joins TRBV11-1 to TRBJ1-2; tentative D call: TRBD1 (5 bases). This CDR3 has 12 residues. V was pared by 6 bases and J by 3 bases, with 8 bases between. Per germline, CDR1 SGHAT and CDR2 FQDESV (reference sequence). CDR3 sequence: CASRGAYYGYTF. CDR3 in DNA: TGTGCCAGCAGAGGGGCCTACTATGGCTACACCTTC.

The V gene is TRBV12-5, the J gene TRBJ2-5; D not resolved. Trimming left V 8 bases short and J 3 bases short, with 16 bases between. The CDR3 is 14 residues long. Per germline, CDR1 LGHNT and CDR2 FRNRAP. The CDR3 region has the DNA TGTGCTAGTAGGGCTGGAACTCCCAAAGAGACCCAGTACTTC. This gives the protein CASRAGTPKETQYF.

This clonotype was counted between two and nine times. This chain links TRBV29-1 with TRBJ2-7; D is perhaps TRBD2 (5 bases). Trimming took off 7 bases at V and 5 bases at J, with 15 bases between the two ends. CDR3 size: 12 residues. The germline gives CDR1 SQVTM, CDR2 ANQGSEA. The CDR3 DNA reads as TGCAGCGCCGCCCGGCGAGGGAACGAGCAGTACTTC. It yields the protein CSAARRGNEQYF.

This chain connects TRBV9 to TRBJ2-3; TRBD2 aligns across 12 bases. The V gene's germline CDR1 is SGDLS and CDR2 YYNGEE. The CDR3 has 16 residues. With 3 bases clipped from V and 5 bases from J, the junction kept 7 bases outside the gene matches. In DNA form, the CDR3 reads TGTGCCAGCAGCGGTCTAGCGGGAGGGACCGGAGATACGCAGTATTTT. Its protein product is CASSGLAGGTGDTQYF. Together with reference TRBV9 and TRBJ2-3, the CDR3 gives the full variable domain: DSGVTQTPKHLITATGQRVTLRCSPRSGDLSVYWYQQSLDQGLQFLIQYYNGEERAKGNILERFSAQQFPDLHSELNLSSLELGDSALYFCASSGLAGGTGDTQYFGPGTRLTVL.

The V gene is TRBV19, the J gene TRBJ2-5, with D possibly called TRBD1 or TRBD2 (5 bases each). Trimming pared 6 bases from V and 7 bases from J, leaving 15 bases between. The CDR3 loop spans 13 amino acids. CDR1 is LNHDA, CDR2 SQIVND, per germline (reference sequence). As DNA, the CDR3 is TGTGCCAGTAGCCGCAGGGAGAGGGGGACCCAGTACTTC. Translation: CASSRRERGTQYF.

This clonotype has ten or more counts. The chain carries TRBV20-1 and TRBJ2-3; 14 bases align to TRBD2. This CDR3 has 16 amino acids. V shed 5 bases and J 4 bases; nucleotides not matched to a gene: 8. CDR1 and CDR2 (germline): DFQATT, SNEGSKA (reference sequence). This CDR3 is CSAVGLAGGVADTQYF. In DNA, the CDR3 is TGCAGTGCTGTAGGACTAGCGGGAGGAGTTGCAGATACGCAGTATTTT.

V gene TRBV27 combines with J gene TRBJ2-1, with 9 nucleotides matching TRBD1. The germline V gene has CDR1 MNHEY and CDR2 SMNVEV (reference sequence). The J segment lost 4 bases and the V segment lost 1 base, leaving 2 bases of the junction unmatched. This CDR3 spans 15 amino acids. Written as DNA, the CDR3 is TGTGCCAGCAGTTTATTGGACAGGGGTTACAATGAGCAGTTCTTC. This translates into CASSLLDRGYNEQFF.

V gene TRBV12-3 or TRBV12-4 combines with J gene TRBJ2-3, with 9 bases matching TRBD1. V shed 6 bases, J shed 4 bases, and the junction held 17 bases outside the gene matches. This CDR3 contains 18 residues. The chain's CDR3 is CASRRQGVGATESDTQYF. The CDR3 nucleotides are TGTGCCAGCAGACGACAGGGGGTCGGAGCGACTGAATCAGATACGCAGTATTTT.

The rearrangement links TRBV28 to TRBJ1-5, with 7 bases lining up with TRBD1. CDR3 size: 18 residues. Trimming took 6 bases from V and 3 from J; bases not matched to a gene: 17. From germline, CDR1 is MDHEN and CDR2 SYDVKM. Here the CDR3 DNA reads TGTGCCAGCAGCCCCCCGCATTGGACAGGATGGTACAATCAGCCCCAGCATTTT. Translation gives CASSPPHWTGWYNQPQHF.

This clonotype has at least ten counts. This chain uses TRBV30 with TRBJ2-2, with a tentative D call TRBD1 (6 bases). Germline CDR1 is GTSNPN and CDR2 is SVGIG (reference sequence). V was trimmed by 1 base and J by 7 bases, leaving 16 bases between them. CDR3 length: 15 amino acids. CDR3 bases: TGTGCCTGGAGTGCACGAACACAGGGCATCGGGGAGCTGTTTTTT. Encoded protein: CAWSARTQGIGELFF.

Concerning this clonotype: Just one base apart from a much larger clone, this may be a read error. The chain employs TRBV3-1 and TRBJ2-7; 8 bases are a match to TRBD1. CDR1 and CDR2 from the germline V gene are LGHDT and YNNKEL (reference sequence). V shed 4 bases and J 6 bases; nucleotides not matched to a gene: 5. The CDR3 is 13 residues long. CDR3 DNA sequence: TGTGCCAGCAGCCGACAGGGGAACTGCGAGCAGTACTTC. Protein sequence: CASSRQGNCEQYF.